This paragraph covers one TCR beta chain sequence. Its specificity is not known. Looked up from germline, CDR1 is MNHEY and CDR2 is SMNVEV (reference sequence). This CDR3 comprises 12 residues. V lost 8 bases, J lost 8 bases, and 6 bases stayed unmatched. Method: immunoSEQ multiplex PCR; TCRdb's copy keeps in-frame clones and lacks some. The sample lists some 17,000 clones; roughly four fifths were seen once. The source of the sample is a study of cytotoxic CD8 clonotypes in ibrutinib-treated CLL. General study results and limits: The clonality rise at ibrutinib response reflected private clonotype expansion.

The sample here was PBMCs, taken before ibrutinib treatment. The chain links TRBV27 to TRBJ2-4; 7 bases fit TRBD1. The source is a human donor with chronic lymphocytic leukemia. CDR3 protein: CASRQGSDIQYF. The DNA for the CDR3 is TGTGCCAGCCGACAGGGATCGGACATTCAGTACTTC.